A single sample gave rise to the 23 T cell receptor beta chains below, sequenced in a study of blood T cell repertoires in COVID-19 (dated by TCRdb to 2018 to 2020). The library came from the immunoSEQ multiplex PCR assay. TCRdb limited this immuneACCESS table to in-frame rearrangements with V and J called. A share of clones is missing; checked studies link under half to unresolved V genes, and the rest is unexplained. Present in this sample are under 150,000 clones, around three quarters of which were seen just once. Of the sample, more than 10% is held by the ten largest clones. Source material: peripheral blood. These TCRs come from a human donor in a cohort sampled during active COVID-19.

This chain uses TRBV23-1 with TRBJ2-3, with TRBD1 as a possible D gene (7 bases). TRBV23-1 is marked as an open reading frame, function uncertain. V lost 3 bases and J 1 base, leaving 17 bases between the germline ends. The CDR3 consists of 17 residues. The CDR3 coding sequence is TGCGCCAGCAGTCACTCACCTGACAGGGAGGGCACAGATACGCAGTATTTT. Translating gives CASSHSPDREGTDTQYF.

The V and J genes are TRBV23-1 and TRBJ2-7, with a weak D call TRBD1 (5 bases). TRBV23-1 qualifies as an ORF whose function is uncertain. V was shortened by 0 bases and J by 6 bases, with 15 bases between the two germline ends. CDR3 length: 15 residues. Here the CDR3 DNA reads TGCGCCAGCAGTCAATCGACAGTCGCCCCCGGCGAGCAGTACTTC. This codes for CASSQSTVAPGEQYF.

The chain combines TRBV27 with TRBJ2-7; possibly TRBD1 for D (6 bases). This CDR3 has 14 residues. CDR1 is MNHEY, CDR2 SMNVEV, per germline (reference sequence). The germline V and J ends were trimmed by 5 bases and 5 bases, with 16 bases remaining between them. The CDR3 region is CASSISPSGDEQYF. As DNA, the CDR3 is TGTGCCAGCAGTATCTCCCCCTCAGGGGACGAGCAGTACTTC.

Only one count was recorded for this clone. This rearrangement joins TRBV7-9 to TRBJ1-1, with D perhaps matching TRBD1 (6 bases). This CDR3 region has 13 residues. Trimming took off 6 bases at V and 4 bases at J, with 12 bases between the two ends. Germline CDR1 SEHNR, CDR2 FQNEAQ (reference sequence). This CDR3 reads CASRPTGRTEAFF. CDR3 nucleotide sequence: TGTGCCAGCAGGCCAACAGGGCGCACTGAAGCTTTCTTT.

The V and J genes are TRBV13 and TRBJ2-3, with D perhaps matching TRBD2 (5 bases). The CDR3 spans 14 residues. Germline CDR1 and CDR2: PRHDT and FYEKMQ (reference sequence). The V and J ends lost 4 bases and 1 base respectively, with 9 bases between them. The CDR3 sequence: CASSSRTGTDTQYF. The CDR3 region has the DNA TGTGCCAGCAGCTCCCGGACTGGCACAGATACGCAGTATTTT.

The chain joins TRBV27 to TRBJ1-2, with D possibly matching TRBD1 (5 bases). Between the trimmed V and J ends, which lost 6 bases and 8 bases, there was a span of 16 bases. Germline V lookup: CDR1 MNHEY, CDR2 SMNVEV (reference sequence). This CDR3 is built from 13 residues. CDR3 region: CASSNAGVLGYTF. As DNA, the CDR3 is TGTGCCAGCAGCAATGCGGGGGTCTTAGGCTACACCTTC.

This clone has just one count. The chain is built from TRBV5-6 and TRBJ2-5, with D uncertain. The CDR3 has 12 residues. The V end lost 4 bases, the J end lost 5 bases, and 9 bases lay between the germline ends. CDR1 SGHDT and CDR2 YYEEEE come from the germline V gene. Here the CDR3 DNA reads TGTGCCAGCAGCCTTTCCCGGGAGACCCAGTACTTC. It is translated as CASSLSRETQYF. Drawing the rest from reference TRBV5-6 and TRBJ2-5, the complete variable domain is DAGVTQSPTHLIKTRGQQVTLRCSPKSGHDTVSWYQQALGQGPQFIFQYYEEEERQRGNFPDRFSGHQFPNYSSELNVNALLLGDSALYLCASSLSRETQYFGPGTRLLVL.

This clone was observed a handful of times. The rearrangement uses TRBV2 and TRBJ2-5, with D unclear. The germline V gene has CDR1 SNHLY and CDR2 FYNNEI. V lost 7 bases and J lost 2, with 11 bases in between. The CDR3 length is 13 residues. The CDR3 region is CASTRVPQETQYF. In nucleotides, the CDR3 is TGTGCCAGCACCCGGGTACCGCAAGAGACCCAGTACTTC. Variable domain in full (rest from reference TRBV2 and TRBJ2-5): EPEVTQTPSHQVTQMGQEVILRCVPISNHLYFYWYRQILGQKVEFLVSFYNNEISEKSEIFDDQFSVERPDGSNFTLKIRSTKLEDSAMYFCASTRVPQETQYFGPGTRLLVL.

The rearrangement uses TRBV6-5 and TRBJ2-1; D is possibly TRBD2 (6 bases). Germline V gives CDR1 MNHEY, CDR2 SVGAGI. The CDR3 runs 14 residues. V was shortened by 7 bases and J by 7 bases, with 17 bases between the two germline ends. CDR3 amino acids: CASIGGILSNEQFF. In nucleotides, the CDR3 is TGTGCCAGCATCGGGGGTATCCTTTCAAATGAGCAGTTCTTC.

The CDR3 protein is CASSLALGRTSETQYF. Here the CDR3 DNA reads TGTGCCAGCAGCTTAGCGCTAGGGAGAACTTCGGAGACCCAGTACTTC. The chain recombines TRBV7-9 with TRBJ2-5, with D perhaps matching TRBD2 (5 bases). V lost 0 bases, J lost 5 bases, and 16 bases lay in between. Germline loops: CDR1 SEHNR, CDR2 FQNEAQ (reference sequence). This CDR3 comprises 16 residues.

Here the CDR3 DNA reads TGTGCCAGCTCACCACAAGCCATGGAGGGCTACGAGCAGTACTTC. The encoded protein is CASSPQAMEGYEQYF. The V and J genes are TRBV18 and TRBJ2-7, with a tentative D call TRBD2 (6 bases). This CDR3 is built from 15 residues. Trimming removed 1 base at V and 3 bases at J, with 13 bases between. Looked up from germline, CDR1 is KGHSH and CDR2 is LQKENI.

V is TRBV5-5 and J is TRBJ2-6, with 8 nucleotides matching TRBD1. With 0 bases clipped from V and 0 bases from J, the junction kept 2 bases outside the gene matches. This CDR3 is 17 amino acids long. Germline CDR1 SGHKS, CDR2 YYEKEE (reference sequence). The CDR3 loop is CASSLGTGNSGANVLTF. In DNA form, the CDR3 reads TGTGCCAGCAGCTTGGGGACAGGGAACTCTGGGGCCAACGTCCTGACTTTC.

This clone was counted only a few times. CDR3 DNA sequence: TGTGCCAGCAGTACCCCGGGACAGCGTAATGAAAAACTGTTTTTT. Its translation is CASSTPGQRNEKLFF. V and J are TRBV11-2 and TRBJ1-4, with 7 bases identical to TRBD1. V lost 6 bases, J lost 4 bases, and 8 bases stayed unmatched. This CDR3 has 15 amino acids. Per germline, CDR1 SGHAT and CDR2 FQNNGV.

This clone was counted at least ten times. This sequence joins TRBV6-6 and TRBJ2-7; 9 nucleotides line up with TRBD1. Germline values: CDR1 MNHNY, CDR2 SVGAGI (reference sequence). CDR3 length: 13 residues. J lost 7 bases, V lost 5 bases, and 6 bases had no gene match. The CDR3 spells CASSAQGAGEQYF. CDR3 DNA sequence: TGTGCCAGCAGTGCACAGGGGGCGGGAGAGCAGTACTTC.

The chain's CDR3 is CASSYRGTGDEKLFF. Here the CDR3 DNA reads TGTGCCAGCAGTTACCGAGGGACAGGGGATGAAAAACTGTTTTTT. The chain uses TRBV6-5 and TRBJ1-4, with 10 bases identical to TRBD1. The CDR3 has 15 residues. The V gene end was trimmed by 2 bases and the J gene end by 6 bases; junction bases not matched to a gene: 3. Germline V gene lookup returns CDR1 MNHEY and CDR2 SVGAGI.

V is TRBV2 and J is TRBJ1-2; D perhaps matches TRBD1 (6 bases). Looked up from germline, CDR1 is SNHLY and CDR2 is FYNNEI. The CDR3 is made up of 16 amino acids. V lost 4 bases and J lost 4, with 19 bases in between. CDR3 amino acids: CASSGGQAPPVYGYTF. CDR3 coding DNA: TGTGCCAGCAGTGGGGGACAAGCCCCTCCGGTCTATGGCTACACCTTC.

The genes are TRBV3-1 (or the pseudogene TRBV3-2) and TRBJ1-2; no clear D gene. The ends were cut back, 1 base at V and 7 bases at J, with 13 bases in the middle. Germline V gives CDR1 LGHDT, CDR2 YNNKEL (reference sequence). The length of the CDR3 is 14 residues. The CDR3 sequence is CASSQVNGDGGYTF. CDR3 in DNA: TGTGCCAGCAGCCAAGTAAATGGAGACGGTGGCTACACCTTC.

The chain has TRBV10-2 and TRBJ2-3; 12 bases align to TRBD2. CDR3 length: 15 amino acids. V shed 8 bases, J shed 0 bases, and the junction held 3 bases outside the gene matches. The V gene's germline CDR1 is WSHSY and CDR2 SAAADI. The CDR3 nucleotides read TGCGCCAGCCTGACTAGCGGGGGAAGCACAGATACGCAGTATTTT. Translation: CASLTSGGSTDTQYF.

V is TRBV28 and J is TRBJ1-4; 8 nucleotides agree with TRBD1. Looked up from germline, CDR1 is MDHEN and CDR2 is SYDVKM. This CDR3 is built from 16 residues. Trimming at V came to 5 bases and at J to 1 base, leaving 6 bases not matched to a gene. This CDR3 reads CASSPTGGRTNEKLFF. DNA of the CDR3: TGTGCCAGCAGTCCCACAGGGGGTAGAACTAATGAAAAACTGTTTTTT.

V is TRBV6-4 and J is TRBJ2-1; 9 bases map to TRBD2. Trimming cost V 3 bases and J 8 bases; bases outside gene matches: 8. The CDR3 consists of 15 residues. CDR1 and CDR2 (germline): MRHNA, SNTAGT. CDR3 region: CASSEMAGGPYEQFF. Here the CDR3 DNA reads TGTGCCAGCAGTGAAATGGCGGGGGGGCCGTATGAGCAGTTCTTC.

This CDR3 reads CSASFLESTYNEQFF. CDR3 nucleotide sequence: TGCAGTGCTAGTTTTTTGGAGTCAACCTACAATGAGCAGTTCTTC. V gene TRBV20-1 combines with J gene TRBJ2-1; no clear D. Trimming removed 3 bases from V and 2 bases from J, with 14 bases in between. In germline, CDR1 is DFQATT, CDR2 SNEGSKA (reference sequence). The CDR3 is made up of 15 amino acids.

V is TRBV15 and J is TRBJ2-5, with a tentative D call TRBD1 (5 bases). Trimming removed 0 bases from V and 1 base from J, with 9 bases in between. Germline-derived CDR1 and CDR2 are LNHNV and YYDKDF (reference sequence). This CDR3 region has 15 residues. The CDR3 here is CATSRDLGPQETQYF. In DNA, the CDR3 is TGTGCCACCAGCAGAGATCTGGGGCCCCAAGAGACCCAGTACTTC. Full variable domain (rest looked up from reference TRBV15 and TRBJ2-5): DAMVIQNPRYQVTQFGKPVTLSCSQTLNHNVMYWYQQKSSQAPKLLFHYYDKDFNNEADTPDNFQSRRPNTSFCFLDIRSPGLGDTAMYLCATSRDLGPQETQYFGPGTRLLVL.

The CDR3 DNA follows: TGTGCCTGGAGTCCCTCGGACAGGCCGGGTAGCTACACCTTC. This encodes CAWSPSDRPGSYTF. The chain has TRBV30 and TRBJ1-2; 7 nucleotides line up with TRBD1. CDR3 length equals 14 residues. After removal of 2 bases from V and 9 bases from J, the junction contained 12 bases not matched to a gene. CDR1 GTSNPN and CDR2 SVGIG come from the germline V gene (reference sequence). The whole variable domain, remainder taken from reference TRBV30 and TRBJ1-2, is SQTIHQWPATLVQPVGSPLSLECTVEGTSNPNLYWYRQAAGRGLQLLFYSVGIGQISSEVPQNLSASRPQDRQFILSSKKLLLSDSGFYLCAWSPSDRPGSYTFGSGTRLTVV.